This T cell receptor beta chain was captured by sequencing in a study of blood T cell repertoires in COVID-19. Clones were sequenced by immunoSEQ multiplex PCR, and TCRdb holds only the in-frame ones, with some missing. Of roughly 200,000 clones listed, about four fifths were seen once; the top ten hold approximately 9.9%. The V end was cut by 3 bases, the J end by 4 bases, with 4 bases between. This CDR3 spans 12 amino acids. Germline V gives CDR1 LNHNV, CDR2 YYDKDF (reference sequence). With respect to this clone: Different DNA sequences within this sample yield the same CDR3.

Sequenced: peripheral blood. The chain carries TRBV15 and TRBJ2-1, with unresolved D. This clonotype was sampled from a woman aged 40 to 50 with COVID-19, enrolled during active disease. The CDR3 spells CATSSGYNEQFF. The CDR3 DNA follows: TGTGCCACCAGCAGCGGGTACAATGAGCAGTTCTTC.